Listed below are T cell receptor beta chains from one sample, sequenced in a study of shared clonotypes between healthy human individuals. TCRdb's copy holds only in-frame clones and misses some; the assay was immunoSEQ multiplex PCR. The repertoire consists of about 2 million clones, with about 94% occurring once and the leading ten covering 1.2%. The specimen sequenced was naive CD8+ T cells sorted from blood. These receptor sequences come from a young man in good health. CDR3s include the opening cysteine and the closing phenylalanine or tryptophan. A D gene is named only where the DNA matches it firmly. Only part of the rows carry a size: once, few, many, or a class if the clone is expanded.

v_call	d_call	clone_size	j_call	cdr3_nt	cdr3_aa
TRBV29-1	NA	NA	TRBJ2-1	TGCAGCGTTGAGGGTAGCGGAAACTACAATGAGCAGTTCTTC	CSVEGSGNYNEQFF
TRBV19	TRBD1	once	TRBJ1-4	TGTGCCTCCTCCGGGGACAGGGTTTTTGAAAAACTGTTTTTT	CASSGDRVFEKLFF
TRBV4-3	NA	NA	TRBJ2-7	TGCGCCAGCAGCCCCAACAGATTCTACGAGCAGTACTTC	CASSPNRFYEQYF
TRBV9	NA	NA	TRBJ1-1	TGTGCCAGCAGCGATGAACAGGGAGGGGGAACTGAAGCTTTCTTT	CASSDEQGGGTEAFF
TRBV5-6	TRBD2	NA	TRBJ2-7	TGTGCCAGCAGCTACGGGACTAGCGGCTACGAGCAGTACTTC	CASSYGTSGYEQYF
TRBV4-1	TRBD1	NA	TRBJ2-7	TGCGCCAGCAGCCAAGATGGGGACAGTGCCTACGAGCAGTACTTC	CASSQDGDSAYEQYF
TRBV27	TRBD1	NA	TRBJ1-1	TGTGCCAGCAGTTTATCAGACAGGGCCCGGGGAGCTTTCTTT	CASSLSDRARGAFF
TRBV19	TRBD1	NA	TRBJ2-5	TGTGCCAGTAGTGTCGGGACAGGGGGCAAAATGGAGACCCAGTACTTC	CASSVGTGGKMETQYF
TRBV30	TRBD1	NA	TRBJ2-5	TGTGCCTGGAGCCATATTCAGGGGGTCGGAGAGACCCAGTACTTC	CAWSHIQGVGETQYF
TRBV5-1	NA	NA	TRBJ2-1	TGCGCCAGCAGCTTCGTGACGGGAGATTACAATGAGCAGTTCTTC	CASSFVTGDYNEQFF
TRBV5-1	TRBD1	NA	TRBJ1-6	TGCGCCAGCAGCTTGGCGGGGACAGGGAATAATTCACCCCTCCACTTT	CASSLAGTGNNSPLHF
TRBV9	NA	NA	TRBJ2-2	TGTGCCAGCAGCGTAGGTGCGGGGGCGCAAACCGGGGAGCTGTTTTTT	CASSVGAGAQTGELFF
TRBV5-1	TRBD2	NA	TRBJ2-1	TGCGCCAGCAGGCGAAACCTAGCGGGAGGGCCAGTGAATGAGCAGTTCTTC	CASRRNLAGGPVNEQFF
TRBV9	NA	NA	TRBJ2-5	TGTGCCAGCAGCGTGGATGGGCTAGCGAACGCCGGGGAGACCCAGTACTTC	CASSVDGLANAGETQYF
TRBV20-1	NA	once	TRBJ2-7	TGCAGTGCGACGGACACCTACGAGCAGTACTTC	CSATDTYEQYF
TRBV5-4	TRBD2	NA	TRBJ2-5	TGTGCCAGCAGCTTTTGGGGGGGTCAAGAGACCCAGTACTTC	CASSFWGGQETQYF
TRBV2	NA	NA	TRBJ1-2	TGTGCCAGCAGGAAGTCCGAGGTGGGGACCAACTATGGCTACACCTTC	CASRKSEVGTNYGYTF
TRBV4-3	TRBD2	NA	TRBJ2-3	TGCGCCAGCAGCCAAGATAGTCTGCTAGCGGGTTGGGGCACAGATACGCAGTATTTT	CASSQDSLLAGWGTDTQYF
TRBV2	NA	NA	TRBJ2-6	TGTGCCAGCAACCGGGACGGTTTTCTTTATGGGGCCAACGTCCTGACTTTC	CASNRDGFLYGANVLTF
TRBV5-1	TRBD1	NA	TRBJ1-4	TGCGCCAGCAGCTTTCGCGGGACAGGGAATGAAAAACTGTTTTTT	CASSFRGTGNEKLFF
TRBV5-8	NA	NA	TRBJ2-2	TGTGCCAGCAGCCCAACGGGGGTAGTTATCACCGGGGAGCTGTTTTTT	CASSPTGVVITGELFF
TRBV2	NA	NA	TRBJ2-5	TGTGCCAGCAGTGAAGGTTTTAAAGAGACCCAGTACTTC	CASSEGFKETQYF
TRBV7-9	NA	NA	TRBJ1-1	TGCGCCAGCAGCCAAAGTGGGGTTACTGAAGCTTTCTTT	CASSQSGVTEAFF